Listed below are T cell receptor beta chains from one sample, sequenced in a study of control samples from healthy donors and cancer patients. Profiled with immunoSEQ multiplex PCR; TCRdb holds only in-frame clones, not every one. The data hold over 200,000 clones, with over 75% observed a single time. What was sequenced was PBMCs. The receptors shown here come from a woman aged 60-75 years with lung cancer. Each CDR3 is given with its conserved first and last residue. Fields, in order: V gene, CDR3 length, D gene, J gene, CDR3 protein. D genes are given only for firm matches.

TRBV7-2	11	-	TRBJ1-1	CASSLRFEAFF
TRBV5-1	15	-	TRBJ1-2	CASRLGVSISYGYTF
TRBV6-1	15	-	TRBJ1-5	CASSEGEGGNQPQHF
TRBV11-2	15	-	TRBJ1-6	CASSLIRGGNSPLHF
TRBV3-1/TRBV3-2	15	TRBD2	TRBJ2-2	CASSQVAGYTGELFF
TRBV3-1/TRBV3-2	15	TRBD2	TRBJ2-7	CASSRTTSGGVEQYF
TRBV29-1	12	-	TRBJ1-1	CSVEQGVTEAFF
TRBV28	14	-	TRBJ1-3	CASDNWGSGNTIYF
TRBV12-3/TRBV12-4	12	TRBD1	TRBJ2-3	CASSPGGDTQYF
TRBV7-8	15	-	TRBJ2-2	CASSLVVSYTGELFF
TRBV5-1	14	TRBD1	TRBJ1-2	CASSLEVTGDGYTF
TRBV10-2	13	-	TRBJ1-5	CASSDSRIQPQHF
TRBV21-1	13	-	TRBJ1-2	CASSARGPSGYTF
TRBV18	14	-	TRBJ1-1	CASSPPTGWTEAFF
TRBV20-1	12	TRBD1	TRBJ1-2	CSASRQGYGYTF
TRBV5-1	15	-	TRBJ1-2	CASSLGTESNCGYTF
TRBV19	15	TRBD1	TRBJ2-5	CASSIGDRLQETQYF
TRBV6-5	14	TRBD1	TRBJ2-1	CASSYLGDRGQQFF
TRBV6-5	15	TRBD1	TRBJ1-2	CASKGAVGAVGGYTF
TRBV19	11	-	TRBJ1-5	CASSSGEPQHF
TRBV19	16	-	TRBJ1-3	CASSIDGWRSGNTIYF
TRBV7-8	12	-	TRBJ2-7	CASSGPSYEQYF
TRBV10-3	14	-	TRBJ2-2	CAISESQNTGELFF
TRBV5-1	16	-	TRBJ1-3	CASSLSGADSGNTIYF
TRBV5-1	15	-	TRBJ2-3	CASSLRQVSTDTQYF
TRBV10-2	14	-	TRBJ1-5	CASRGGDTNQPQHF
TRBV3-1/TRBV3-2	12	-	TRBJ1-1	CASSQASGEAFF
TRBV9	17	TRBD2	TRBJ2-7	CASSSGTSGRDLGEQYF
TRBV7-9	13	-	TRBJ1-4	CASSFGPNEKLFF
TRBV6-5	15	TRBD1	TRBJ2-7	CASKKTTGTGGEQYF
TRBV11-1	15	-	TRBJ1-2	CASSLASADSYGYTF
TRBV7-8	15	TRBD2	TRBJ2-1	CASSSLREGGNEQFF
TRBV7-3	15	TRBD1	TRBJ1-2	CASSLNGDRPGSYTF
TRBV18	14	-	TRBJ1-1	CASSPGVGSTEAFF
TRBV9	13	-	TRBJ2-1	CASSPGPDAEQFF
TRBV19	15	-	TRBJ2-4	CASSIGQGRGNIQYF
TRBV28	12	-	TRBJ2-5	CASTQGQETQYF
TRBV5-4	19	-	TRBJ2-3	CASSSRTRGGRSSTDTQYF
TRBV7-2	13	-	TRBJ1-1	CASSFDRSTEAFF
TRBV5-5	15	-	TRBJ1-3	CASSLQPFIGNTIYF
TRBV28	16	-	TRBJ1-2	CASTWGGTVGEGGYTF
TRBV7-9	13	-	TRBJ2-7	CASSVNRAHEQYF
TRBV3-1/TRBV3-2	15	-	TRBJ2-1	CASSPNPGDYNEQFF
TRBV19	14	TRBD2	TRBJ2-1	CASSMAGTSVEQFF
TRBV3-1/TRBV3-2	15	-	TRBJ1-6	CASSPGTYPNSPLHF
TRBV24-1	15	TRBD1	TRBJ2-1	CATSDPGAGGDEQFF
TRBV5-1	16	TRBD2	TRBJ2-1	CASSFWGSGGANEQFF
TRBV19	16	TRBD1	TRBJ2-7	CASSSAGTGAPYEQYF
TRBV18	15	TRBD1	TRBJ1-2	CASSQGQGSGYGYTF
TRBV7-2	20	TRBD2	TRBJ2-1	CASSLAPLTRLASSYNEQFF
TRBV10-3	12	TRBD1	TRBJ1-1	CAISDPGQSTFF
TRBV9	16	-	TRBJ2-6	CASSVAPLGGANVLTF
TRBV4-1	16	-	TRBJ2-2	CASSQRGEANTGELFF
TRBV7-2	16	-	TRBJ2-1	CASSLLGGVGYNEQFF
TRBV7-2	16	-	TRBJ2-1	CASSPPYQGGYNEQFF
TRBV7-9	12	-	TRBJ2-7	CASSSILGEQYF
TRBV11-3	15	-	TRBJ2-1	CASSLGNGASNEQFF